This T cell receptor (beta chain) was identified during a study of CD8 T cells in ankylosing spondylitis. This clonotype was detected a few times. Its antigen is undetermined. The authors made TCR beta libraries by quantitative 5'-RACE with molecular barcodes. TCRdb recomputed calls from the 5' RACE reads with MiXCR, one row per CDR3 protein. The sample comprises around 890,000 distinct CDR3 sequences, about 12% of which are singletons, and roughly 0.51% rests with the top ten. Notes on the study in general: Eight or nine highly homologous variants made up a TCR beta motif that seemed to typify ankylosing spondylitis blood. Clones linked with disease were CD8+ and fairly uncommon in the peripheral blood. In ankylosing spondylitis patients, matched synovial fluid reportedly showed significant enrichment of disease-linked clones.

The CDR3 is 15 residues long. V lost 5 bases and J lost 2, with 15 bases in between. CDR1 and CDR2 from the germline V gene are SGHTA and FQGNSA. Sequenced: blood, either unsorted or a sorted T cell fraction (not recorded which). The source of this sequence is a male donor with ankylosing spondylitis. The chain combines TRBV7-2 with TRBJ2-5, with D possibly being TRBD1 (6 bases). CDR3 sequence: CASSRQALRQETQYF. The CDR3 nucleotides are TGTGCCAGCAGCCGACAGGCCCTGAGACAAGAGACCCAGTACTTC.